This is a list of T cell receptor beta chains from one sample in a study of blood T cell repertoires in COVID-19. Only in-frame clones appear in the TCRdb table, and some are missing; sequencing was by immunoSEQ multiplex PCR. The table has 300,000 to 400,000 clones, about 87% seen once; the top ten hold approximately 8.1%. Sequenced input: peripheral blood. The receptors come from a woman aged 45-59 years who had recovered from COVID-19. CDR3s include the opening cysteine and the closing phenylalanine or tryptophan. A D gene is named only where the DNA matches it firmly.

D	V	J	CDR3
NA	TRBV6-2/TRBV6-3	TRBJ2-4	CASSLGPIQYF
TRBD1	TRBV4-1	TRBJ1-2	CASSPSLDRVYGYTF
NA	TRBV3-1/TRBV3-2	TRBJ2-7	CASSQVYYEQYF
TRBD2	TRBV6-1	TRBJ2-7	CASSEELAGSYEQYF
NA	TRBV11-3	TRBJ2-3	CASSLVQDITDTQYF
NA	TRBV5-1	TRBJ1-2	CASSIYGDTNYGYTF
NA	TRBV3-1/TRBV3-2	TRBJ2-3	CASSQDVLDTQYF
NA	TRBV9	TRBJ2-1	CASSALANEQFF
NA	TRBV7-2	TRBJ2-5	CASSLSPRETQYF
TRBD2	TRBV28	TRBJ2-1	CASPPVGLAGAYNEQFF
TRBD1	TRBV10-2	TRBJ2-2	CASRPITGGQITGELFF
NA	TRBV4-3	TRBJ2-3	CASSQAQGAADTQYF
TRBD1	TRBV7-9	TRBJ2-7	CASSLGTGIHEQYF
NA	TRBV6-5	TRBJ2-7	CASSYRREQYF
TRBD1	TRBV7-9	TRBJ1-1	CASSLGRGETEAFF
TRBD1	TRBV6-5	TRBJ2-7	CASSYSWQGAYEQYF
NA	TRBV28	TRBJ1-5	CASSRYRAFSQPQHF
NA	TRBV12-3/TRBV12-4	TRBJ1-1	CASSNIEGTEAFF
TRBD1	TRBV5-6	TRBJ1-6	CASSAHPTGNLSPLHF
NA	TRBV11-3	TRBJ2-5	CASSLGVRETQYF
TRBD2	TRBV7-2	TRBJ2-5	CASSSNAGGTQETQYF
TRBD1	TRBV19	TRBJ1-5	CASSEDRGLSNQPQHF